Listed below are T cell receptor beta chains from one sample, sequenced in a study of T cells in Graves' hyperthyroidism and ophthalmopathy. In TCRdb, the multiplex PCR reads were re-called with MiXCR into one record per CDR3 protein. The sample has some 560,000 distinct CDR3 sequences, approximately 14% seen once. Sequencing used blood. All receptors come from a woman aged 40 to 50 with Graves' hyperthyroidism. CDR3s include the opening cysteine and the closing phenylalanine or tryptophan. Fields, in order: CDR3 length, D gene, J gene, V gene, CDR3 protein. A D gene is named only where the DNA matches it firmly.

length: 18; D: TRBD2; J: TRBJ2-5; V: TRBV12-3/TRBV12-4; CDR3: CASSLALVAAGGQETQYF
length: 12; D: -; J: TRBJ2-5; V: TRBV29-1; CDR3: CSVETGQGTQYF
length: 15; D: -; J: TRBJ2-2; V: TRBV9; CDR3: CASRRDDANTGELFF
length: 17; D: -; J: TRBJ2-4; V: TRBV12-3/TRBV12-4; CDR3: CASRGDKNSLAKNIQYF
length: 15; D: -; J: TRBJ2-7; V: TRBV28; CDR3: CASRSPSRGEYEQYF
length: 14; D: -; J: TRBJ1-3; V: TRBV12-3/TRBV12-4; CDR3: CASRRQGDGNTIYF
length: 13; D: -; J: TRBJ1-6; V: TRBV27; CDR3: CASSLWDNSPLHF
length: 18; D: -; J: TRBJ1-2; V: TRBV28; CDR3: CASSPIGAKSPPNYGYTF
length: 14; D: -; J: TRBJ2-1; V: TRBV11-3; CDR3: CASSLVWMVNEQFF
length: 16; D: TRBD1; J: TRBJ2-5; V: TRBV9; CDR3: CASSVGDRGYQETQYF
length: 16; D: TRBD2; J: TRBJ2-3; V: TRBV20-1; CDR3: CSARDGLAGVGDTQYF
length: 15; D: -; J: TRBJ1-3; V: TRBV11-2; CDR3: CASSPAAGTGNTIYF
length: 14; D: TRBD1; J: TRBJ1-1; V: TRBV28; CDR3: CASSLGQGKAEAFF
length: 10; D: -; J: TRBJ1-1; V: TRBV2; CDR3: CATRGTEAFF
length: 16; D: TRBD2; J: TRBJ2-2; V: TRBV7-6; CDR3: CASSLATSGVPGELFF
length: 14; D: -; J: TRBJ1-5; V: TRBV7-9; CDR3: CSSSPAPENQPQHF
length: 14; D: TRBD2; J: TRBJ2-3; V: TRBV12-5; CDR3: CASGLGLAGDTQYF
length: 14; D: -; J: TRBJ1-2; V: TRBV2; CDR3: CASSEFQDNHGYTF
length: 18; D: -; J: TRBJ2-6; V: TRBV5-1; CDR3: CASSLADNLSSGANVLTF
length: 13; D: -; J: TRBJ1-2; V: TRBV19; CDR3: CASSSLTGQGHTF
length: 13; D: TRBD1; J: TRBJ1-2; V: TRBV10-3; CDR3: CAISGDSNYGYTF
length: 14; D: TRBD2; J: TRBJ2-7; V: TRBV20-1; CDR3: CSASGLGRTYEQYF
length: 15; D: -; J: TRBJ1-5; V: TRBV12-3/TRBV12-4; CDR3: CASSDGGGGNQPQHF
length: 15; D: -; J: TRBJ2-1; V: TRBV30; CDR3: CAWSVNGLGRNEQFF
length: 15; D: -; J: TRBJ1-2; V: TRBV28; CDR3: CASSPPPGQGYGYTF
length: 14; D: -; J: TRBJ2-1; V: TRBV27; CDR3: CASSLRFTNNEQFF
length: 14; D: -; J: TRBJ2-3; V: TRBV5-1; CDR3: CASSSLGDTDTQYF
length: 16; D: TRBD2; J: TRBJ2-3; V: TRBV4-1; CDR3: CASSKAGAGGSDTQYF
length: 13; D: -; J: TRBJ1-1; V: TRBV11-2; CDR3: CASSFQAGAEAFF
length: 13; D: -; J: TRBJ1-1; V: TRBV19; CDR3: CASSIPGNTEAFF
length: 17; D: TRBD2; J: TRBJ2-1; V: TRBV3-1; CDR3: CASSQDSSGSSYNEQFF
length: 13; D: -; J: TRBJ1-5; V: TRBV6-5; CDR3: CASSYSANQPQHF
length: 14; D: TRBD1; J: TRBJ2-7; V: TRBV4-1; CDR3: CASSQADRAYEQYF
length: 16; D: -; J: TRBJ2-3; V: TRBV5-6; CDR3: CASSSRSRESTDTQYF
length: 14; D: -; J: TRBJ2-7; V: TRBV11-3; CDR3: CASSLRRGNHEQYF
length: 11; D: -; J: TRBJ2-1; V: TRBV7-9; CDR3: CASSPDSEQFF
length: 17; D: TRBD1; J: TRBJ1-2; V: TRBV12-3/TRBV12-4; CDR3: CASRPSGTGGANYGYTF
length: 16; D: -; J: TRBJ1-2; V: TRBV20-1; CDR3: CSARSKTEGGNYGYTF
length: 13; D: -; J: TRBJ2-1; V: TRBV24-1; CDR3: CAAGRGSYNEQFF
length: 14; D: -; J: TRBJ1-1; V: TRBV18; CDR3: CASSPKESNTEAFF
length: 12; D: TRBD2; J: TRBJ2-7; V: TRBV20-1; CDR3: CSARGLAGEQYF
length: 16; D: TRBD2; J: TRBJ2-5; V: TRBV6-1; CDR3: CASKRTSGAFQETQYF
length: 14; D: TRBD2; J: TRBJ2-4; V: TRBV28; CDR3: CASSPGVERGIQYF
length: 13; D: -; J: TRBJ1-6; V: TRBV20-1; CDR3: CSATLRNNSPLHF
length: 24; D: TRBD2; J: TRBJ2-1; V: TRBV12-5; CDR3: CASGLSPGRASGSGLYNSYNEQFF
length: 12; D: TRBD2; J: TRBJ2-5; V: TRBV19; CDR3: CASSTRGDPPYF
length: 15; D: TRBD2; J: TRBJ2-1; V: TRBV19; CDR3: CASSISSGSSNEQFF
length: 16; D: TRBD1; J: TRBJ2-5; V: TRBV4-1; CDR3: CASSQDLSGTGETQYF
length: 13; D: -; J: TRBJ1-1; V: TRBV2; CDR3: CATTGDSNTEAFF
length: 14; D: TRBD1; J: TRBJ2-7; V: TRBV7-9; CDR3: CASVSGTDSYEQYF
length: 15; D: -; J: TRBJ2-7; V: TRBV7-2; CDR3: CASSSVAGSSYEQYF
length: 18; D: -; J: TRBJ2-3; V: TRBV6-1; CDR3: CASSESRGLSGVGDTQYF
length: 11; D: -; J: TRBJ1-1; V: TRBV30; CDR3: CAWIGNTEAFF
length: 13; D: -; J: TRBJ1-5; V: TRBV2; CDR3: CASKAAGNQPQHF
length: 17; D: -; J: TRBJ2-3; V: TRBV6-1; CDR3: CASSENWDTSSTDTQYF
length: 13; D: TRBD2; J: TRBJ2-5; V: TRBV5-1; CDR3: CASSPGLHETQYF
length: 13; D: -; J: TRBJ2-1; V: TRBV6-1; CDR3: CASMMDNYNEQFF
length: 16; D: TRBD2; J: TRBJ2-2; V: TRBV4-2; CDR3: CASSQLTSGNTGELFF
length: 14; D: TRBD2; J: TRBJ2-2; V: TRBV29-1; CDR3: CSPWTSVNTGELFF
length: 18; D: TRBD1; J: TRBJ1-1; V: TRBV28; CDR3: CASSGETGLILRNTEAFF